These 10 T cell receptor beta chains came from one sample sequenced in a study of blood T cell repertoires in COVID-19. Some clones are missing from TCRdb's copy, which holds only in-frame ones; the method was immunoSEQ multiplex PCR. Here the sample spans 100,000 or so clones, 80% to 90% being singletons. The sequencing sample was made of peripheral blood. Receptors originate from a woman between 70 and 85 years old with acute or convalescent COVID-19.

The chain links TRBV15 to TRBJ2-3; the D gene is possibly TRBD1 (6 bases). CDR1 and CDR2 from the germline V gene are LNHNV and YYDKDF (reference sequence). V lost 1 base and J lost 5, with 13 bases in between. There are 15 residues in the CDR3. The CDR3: CATSRGGQRGDTQYF. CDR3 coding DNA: TGTGCCACCAGCAGAGGGGGGCAGCGTGGAGATACGCAGTATTTT. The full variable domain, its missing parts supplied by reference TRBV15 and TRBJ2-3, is DAMVIQNPRYQVTQFGKPVTLSCSQTLNHNVMYWYQQKSSQAPKLLFHYYDKDFNNEADTPDNFQSRRPNTSFCFLDIRSPGLGDTAMYLCATSRGGQRGDTQYFGPGTRLTVL.

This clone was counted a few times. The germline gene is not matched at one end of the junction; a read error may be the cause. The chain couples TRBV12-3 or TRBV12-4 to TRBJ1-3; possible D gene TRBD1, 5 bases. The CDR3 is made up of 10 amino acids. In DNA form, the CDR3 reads TGTGCCAGCAGTTTGAGACAGCGCCATTTT. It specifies CASSLRQRHF.

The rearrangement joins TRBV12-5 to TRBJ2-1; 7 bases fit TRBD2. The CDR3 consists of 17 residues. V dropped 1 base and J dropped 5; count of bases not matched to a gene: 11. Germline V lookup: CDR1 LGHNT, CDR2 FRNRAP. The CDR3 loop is CASGLDPSGVSNNEQFF. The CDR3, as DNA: TGTGCTAGTGGTTTGGACCCCAGCGGGGTTAGTAACAATGAGCAGTTCTTC.

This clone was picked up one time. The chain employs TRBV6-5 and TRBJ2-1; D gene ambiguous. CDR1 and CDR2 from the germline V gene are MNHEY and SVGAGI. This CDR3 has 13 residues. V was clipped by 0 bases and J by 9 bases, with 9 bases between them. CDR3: CASSYSDIAEQFF. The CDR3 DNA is TGTGCCAGCAGTTACTCAGACATTGCTGAGCAGTTCTTC.

The CDR3 region is CARVGEGDEQFF. CDR3 DNA sequence: TGTGCCAGGGTTGGGGAGGGGGATGAGCAGTTCTTC. This chain joins TRBV21-1 and TRBJ2-1; the table names TRBD2, a call not compared with the DNA. TRBV21-1 is assigned pseudogene status. The CDR3 loop spans 12 amino acids.

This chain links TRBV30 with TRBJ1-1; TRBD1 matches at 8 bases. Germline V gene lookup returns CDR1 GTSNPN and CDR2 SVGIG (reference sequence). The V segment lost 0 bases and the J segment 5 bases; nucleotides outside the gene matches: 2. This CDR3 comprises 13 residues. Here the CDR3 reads CAWSVTGGTEAFF. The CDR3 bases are TGTGCCTGGAGTGTCACAGGGGGGACTGAAGCTTTCTTT.

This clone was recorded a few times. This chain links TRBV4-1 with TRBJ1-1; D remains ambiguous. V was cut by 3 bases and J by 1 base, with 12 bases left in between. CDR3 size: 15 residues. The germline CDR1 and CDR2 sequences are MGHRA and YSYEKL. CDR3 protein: CASSHRGGSNTEAFF. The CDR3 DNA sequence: TGCGCCAGCAGCCACCGTGGAGGATCGAACACTGAAGCTTTCTTT.

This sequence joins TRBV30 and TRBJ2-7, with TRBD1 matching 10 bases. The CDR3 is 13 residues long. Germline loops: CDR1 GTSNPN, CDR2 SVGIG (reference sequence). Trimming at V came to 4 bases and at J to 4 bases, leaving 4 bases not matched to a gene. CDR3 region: CAWTRDRGYEQYF. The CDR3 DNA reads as TGTGCCTGGACTCGGGACAGGGGTTACGAGCAGTACTTC.

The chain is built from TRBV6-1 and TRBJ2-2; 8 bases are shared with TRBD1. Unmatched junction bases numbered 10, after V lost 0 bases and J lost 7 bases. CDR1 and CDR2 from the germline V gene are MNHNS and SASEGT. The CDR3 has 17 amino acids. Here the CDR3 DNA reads TGTGCCAGCAGTGAAGCCCCGTTGGGCAGGGGGCGCGGGGAGCTGTTTTTT. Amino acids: CASSEAPLGRGRGELFF.

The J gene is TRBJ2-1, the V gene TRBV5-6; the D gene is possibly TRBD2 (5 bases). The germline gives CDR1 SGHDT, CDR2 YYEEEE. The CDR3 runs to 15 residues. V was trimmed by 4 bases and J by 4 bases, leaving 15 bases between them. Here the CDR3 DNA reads TGTGCCAGCAGCGATAGGGAGATTCCGTACAATGAGCAGTTCTTC. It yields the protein CASSDREIPYNEQFF.